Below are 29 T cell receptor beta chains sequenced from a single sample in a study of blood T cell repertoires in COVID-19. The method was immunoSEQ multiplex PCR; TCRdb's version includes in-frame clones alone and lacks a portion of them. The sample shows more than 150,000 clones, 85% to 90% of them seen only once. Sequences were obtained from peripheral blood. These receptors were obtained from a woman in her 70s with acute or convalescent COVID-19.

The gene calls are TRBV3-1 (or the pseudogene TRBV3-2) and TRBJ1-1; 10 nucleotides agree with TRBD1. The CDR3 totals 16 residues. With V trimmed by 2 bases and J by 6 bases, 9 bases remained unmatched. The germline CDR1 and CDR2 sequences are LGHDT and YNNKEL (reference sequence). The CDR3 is CASSQLRGTGVPEAFF. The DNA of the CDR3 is TGTGCCAGCAGCCAACTAAGGGGGACAGGGGTTCCTGAAGCTTTCTTT.

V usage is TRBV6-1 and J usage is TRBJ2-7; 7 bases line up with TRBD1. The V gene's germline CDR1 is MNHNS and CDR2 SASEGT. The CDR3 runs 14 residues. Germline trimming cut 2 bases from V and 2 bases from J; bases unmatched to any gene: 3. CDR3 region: CASSEMGQTYEQYF. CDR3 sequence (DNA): TGTGCCAGCAGTGAAATGGGACAGACCTACGAGCAGTACTTC.

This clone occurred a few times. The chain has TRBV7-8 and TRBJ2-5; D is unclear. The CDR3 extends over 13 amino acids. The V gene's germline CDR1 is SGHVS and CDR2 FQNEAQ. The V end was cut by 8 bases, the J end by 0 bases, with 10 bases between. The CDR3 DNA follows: TGTGCCAGCTCCAGGAAGTACCAAGAGACCCAGTACTTC. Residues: CASSRKYQETQYF.

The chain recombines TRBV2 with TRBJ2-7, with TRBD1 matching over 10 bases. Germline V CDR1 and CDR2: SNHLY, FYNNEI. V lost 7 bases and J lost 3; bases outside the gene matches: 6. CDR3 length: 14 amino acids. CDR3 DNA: TGTGCCAGCAACGAAGGGACAGGGGACTACGAGCAGTACTTC. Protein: CASNEGTGDYEQYF. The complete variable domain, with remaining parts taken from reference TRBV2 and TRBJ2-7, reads EPEVTQTPSHQVTQMGQEVILRCVPISNHLYFYWYRQILGQKVEFLVSFYNNEISEKSEIFDDQFSVERPDGSNFTLKIRSTKLEDSAMYFCASNEGTGDYEQYFGPGTRLTVT.

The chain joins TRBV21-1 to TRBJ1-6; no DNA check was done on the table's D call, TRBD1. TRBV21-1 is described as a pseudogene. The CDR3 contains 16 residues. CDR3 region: CASSTRQGNYNSPLHF. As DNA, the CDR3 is TGTGCCAGCAGCACGCGACAGGGGAACTATAATTCACCCCTCCACTTT.

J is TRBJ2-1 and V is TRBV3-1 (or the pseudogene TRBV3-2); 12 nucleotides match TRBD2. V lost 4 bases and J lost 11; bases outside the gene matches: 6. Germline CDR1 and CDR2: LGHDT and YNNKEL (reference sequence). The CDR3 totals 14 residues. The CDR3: CASSPSGLAGQQFF. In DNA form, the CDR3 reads TGTGCCAGCAGCCCCTCAGGACTAGCGGGACAGCAGTTCTTC.

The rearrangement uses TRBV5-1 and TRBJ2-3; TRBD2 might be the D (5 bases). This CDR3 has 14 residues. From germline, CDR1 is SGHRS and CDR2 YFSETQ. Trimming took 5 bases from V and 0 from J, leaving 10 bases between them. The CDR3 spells CASSRGSSTDTQYF. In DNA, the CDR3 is TGCGCCAGCAGTCGGGGAAGCAGCACAGATACGCAGTATTTT.

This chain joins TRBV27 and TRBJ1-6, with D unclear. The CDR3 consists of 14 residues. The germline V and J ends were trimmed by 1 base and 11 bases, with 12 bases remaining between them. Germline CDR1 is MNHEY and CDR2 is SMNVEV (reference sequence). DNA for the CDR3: TGTGCCAGCAGTTTATTTCCAGAGGGCGCACCCCTCCACTTT. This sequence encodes CASSLFPEGAPLHF.

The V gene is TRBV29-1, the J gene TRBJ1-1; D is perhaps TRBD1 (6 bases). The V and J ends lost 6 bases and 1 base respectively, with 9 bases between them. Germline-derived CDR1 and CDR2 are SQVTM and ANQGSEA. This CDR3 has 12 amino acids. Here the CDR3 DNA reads TGCAGCGTCGGACAGACGAACACTGAAGCTTTCTTT. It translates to CSVGQTNTEAFF.

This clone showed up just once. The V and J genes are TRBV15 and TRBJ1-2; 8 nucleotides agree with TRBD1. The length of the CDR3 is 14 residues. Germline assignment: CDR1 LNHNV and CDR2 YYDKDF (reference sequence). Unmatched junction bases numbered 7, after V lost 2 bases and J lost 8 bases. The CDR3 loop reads CATSRSGQGVGYTF. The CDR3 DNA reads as TGTGCCACCAGCAGATCCGGACAGGGTGTCGGCTACACCTTC.

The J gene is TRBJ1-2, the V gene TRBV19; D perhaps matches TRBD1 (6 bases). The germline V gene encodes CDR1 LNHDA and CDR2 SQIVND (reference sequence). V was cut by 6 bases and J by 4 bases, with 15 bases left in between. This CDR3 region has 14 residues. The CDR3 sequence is CASSRGDNVYGYTF. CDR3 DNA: TGTGCCAGTAGCCGTGGGGACAACGTCTATGGCTACACCTTC.

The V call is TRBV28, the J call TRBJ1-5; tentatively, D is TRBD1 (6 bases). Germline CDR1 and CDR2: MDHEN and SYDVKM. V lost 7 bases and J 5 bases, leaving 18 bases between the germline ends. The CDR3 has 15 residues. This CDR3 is CASTPSTGWDQPQHF. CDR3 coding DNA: TGTGCCAGCACCCCCTCTACAGGGTGGGATCAGCCCCAGCATTTT.

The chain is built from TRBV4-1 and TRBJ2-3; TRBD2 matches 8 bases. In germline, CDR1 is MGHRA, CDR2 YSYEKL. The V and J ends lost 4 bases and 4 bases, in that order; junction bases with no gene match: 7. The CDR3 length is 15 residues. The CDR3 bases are TGCGCCAGCAGCCCTACGACTAGCGCCGCAGATACGCAGTATTTT. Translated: CASSPTTSAADTQYF.

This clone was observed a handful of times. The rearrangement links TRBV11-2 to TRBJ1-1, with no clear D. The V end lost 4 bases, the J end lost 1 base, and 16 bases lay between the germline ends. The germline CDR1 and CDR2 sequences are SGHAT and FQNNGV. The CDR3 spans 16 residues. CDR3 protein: CASSSHLGAENTEAFF. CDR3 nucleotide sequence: TGTGCCAGCAGCTCACACCTCGGAGCAGAGAACACTGAAGCTTTCTTT.

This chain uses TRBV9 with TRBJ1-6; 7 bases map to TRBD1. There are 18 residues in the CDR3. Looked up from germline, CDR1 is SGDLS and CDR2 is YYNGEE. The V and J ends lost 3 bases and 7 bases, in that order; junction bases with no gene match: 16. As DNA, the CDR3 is TGTGCCAGCAGCGATGGCCCGGGGACAGTCCAGAGAAATTCACCCCTCCACTTT. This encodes CASSDGPGTVQRNSPLHF.

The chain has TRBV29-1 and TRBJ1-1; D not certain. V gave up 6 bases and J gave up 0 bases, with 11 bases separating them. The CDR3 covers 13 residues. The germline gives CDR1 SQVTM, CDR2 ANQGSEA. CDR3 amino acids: CSVSSFMNTEAFF. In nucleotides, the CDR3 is TGCAGCGTCAGTAGCTTCATGAACACTGAAGCTTTCTTT.

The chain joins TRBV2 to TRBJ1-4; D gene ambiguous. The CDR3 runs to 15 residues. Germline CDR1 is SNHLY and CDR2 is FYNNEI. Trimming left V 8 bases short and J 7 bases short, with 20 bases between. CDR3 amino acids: CASAAGISVGEKLFF. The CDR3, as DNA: TGTGCCAGCGCTGCCGGGATTTCAGTTGGTGAAAAACTGTTTTTT.

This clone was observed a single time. The CDR3 region is CASTSYRANYGYTF. Here the CDR3 DNA reads TGTGCCAGCACCTCATACAGGGCTAACTATGGCTACACCTTC. The chain is built from TRBV6-6 and TRBJ1-2; possibly TRBD1 for D (6 bases). CDR1 and CDR2 from the germline V gene are MNHNY and SVGAGI (reference sequence). CDR3 length: 14 amino acids. The V gene lost 7 bases and the J gene lost 0 bases, with 12 bases spanning the gap.

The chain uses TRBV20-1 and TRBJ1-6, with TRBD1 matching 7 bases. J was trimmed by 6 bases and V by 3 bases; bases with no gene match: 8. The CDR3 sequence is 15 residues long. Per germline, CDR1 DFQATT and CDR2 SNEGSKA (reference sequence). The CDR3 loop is CSASKQGITNSPLHF. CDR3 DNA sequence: TGCAGTGCTAGTAAACAGGGGATTACTAATTCACCCCTCCACTTT.

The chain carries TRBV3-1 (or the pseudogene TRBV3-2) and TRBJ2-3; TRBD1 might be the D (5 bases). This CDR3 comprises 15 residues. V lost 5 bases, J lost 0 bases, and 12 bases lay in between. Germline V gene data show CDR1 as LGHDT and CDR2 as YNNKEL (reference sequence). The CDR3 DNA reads TGTGCCAGCAGCGGGGCCTTGACTAGCACAGATACGCAGTATTTT. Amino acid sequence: CASSGALTSTDTQYF.

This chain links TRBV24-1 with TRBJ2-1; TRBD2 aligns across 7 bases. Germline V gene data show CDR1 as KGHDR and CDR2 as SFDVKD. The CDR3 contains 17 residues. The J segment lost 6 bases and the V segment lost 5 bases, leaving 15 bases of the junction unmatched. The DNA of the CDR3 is TGTGCCACCAGTGCCTCCGTGGGAGGGGCACTCCCCAATGAGCAGTTCTTC. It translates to CATSASVGGALPNEQFF.

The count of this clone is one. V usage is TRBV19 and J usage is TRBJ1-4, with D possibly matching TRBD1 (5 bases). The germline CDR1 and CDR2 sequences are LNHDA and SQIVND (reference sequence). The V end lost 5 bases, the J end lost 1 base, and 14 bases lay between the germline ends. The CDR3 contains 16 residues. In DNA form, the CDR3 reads TGTGCCAGTAGTGTGTCCGGCGGGGGAACTAATGAAAAACTGTTTTTT. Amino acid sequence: CASSVSGGGTNEKLFF. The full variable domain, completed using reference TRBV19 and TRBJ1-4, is DGGITQSPKYLFRKEGQNVTLSCEQNLNHDAMYWYRQDPGQGLRLIYYSQIVNDFQKGDIAEGYSVSREKKESFPLTVTSAQKNPTAFYLCASSVSGGGTNEKLFFGSGTQLSVL.

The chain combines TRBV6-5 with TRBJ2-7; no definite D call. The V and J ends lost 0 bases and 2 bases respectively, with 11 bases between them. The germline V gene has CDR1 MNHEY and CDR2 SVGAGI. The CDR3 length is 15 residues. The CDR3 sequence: CASSYSNARAYEQYF. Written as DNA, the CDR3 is TGTGCCAGCAGTTACTCGAACGCTAGAGCCTACGAGCAGTACTTC.

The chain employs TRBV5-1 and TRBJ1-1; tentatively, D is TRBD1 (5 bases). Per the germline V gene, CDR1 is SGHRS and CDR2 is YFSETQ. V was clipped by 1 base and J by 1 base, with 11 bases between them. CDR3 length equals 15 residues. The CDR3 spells CASSLSGVTNTEAFF. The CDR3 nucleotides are TGCGCCAGCAGCTTGTCGGGGGTCACGAACACTGAAGCTTTCTTT.

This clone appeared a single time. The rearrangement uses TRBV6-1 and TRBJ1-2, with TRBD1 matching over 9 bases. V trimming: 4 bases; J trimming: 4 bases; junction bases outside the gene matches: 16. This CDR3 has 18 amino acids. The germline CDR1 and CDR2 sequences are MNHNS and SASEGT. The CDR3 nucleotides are TGTGCCAGCAGTGTTGGATTGGTGGGGACAGGGCAGGCCTATGGCTACACCTTC. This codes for CASSVGLVGTGQAYGYTF.

The CDR3 DNA sequence: TGTGCCACCGGGGGGGGGCCAAATGAGCAGTTCTTC. As protein: CATGGGPNEQFF. The chain is built from TRBV24-1 and TRBJ2-1; a possible D gene is TRBD2 (7 bases). Germline CDR1 and CDR2: KGHDR and SFDVKD. The germline V and J ends were trimmed by 9 bases and 7 bases, with 12 bases remaining between them. CDR3 length: 12 amino acids.

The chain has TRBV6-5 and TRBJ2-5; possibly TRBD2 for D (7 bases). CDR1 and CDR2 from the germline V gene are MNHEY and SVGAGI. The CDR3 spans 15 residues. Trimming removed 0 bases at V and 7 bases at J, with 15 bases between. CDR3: CASSYSIGGAGTQYF. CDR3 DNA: TGTGCCAGCAGTTACTCGATTGGGGGGGCGGGGACCCAGTACTTC.

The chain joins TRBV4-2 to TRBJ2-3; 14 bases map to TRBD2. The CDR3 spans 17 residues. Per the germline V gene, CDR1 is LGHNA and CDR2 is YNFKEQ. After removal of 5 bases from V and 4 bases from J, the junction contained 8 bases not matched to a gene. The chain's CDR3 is CASSWGTSGSGSDTQYF. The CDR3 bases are TGTGCCAGCAGCTGGGGGACTAGCGGGAGTGGGTCAGATACGCAGTATTTT.

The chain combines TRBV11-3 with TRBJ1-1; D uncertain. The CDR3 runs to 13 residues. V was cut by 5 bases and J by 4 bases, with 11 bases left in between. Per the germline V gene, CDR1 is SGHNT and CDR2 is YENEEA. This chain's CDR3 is CASSPVSGTEAFF. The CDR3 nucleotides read TGTGCCAGCAGCCCAGTGTCGGGCACTGAAGCTTTCTTT.